The rows below give T cell receptor beta chains drawn from one sample of a study of shared clonotypes between healthy human individuals. TCRdb's table, derived via immunoSEQ multiplex PCR, lists solely in-frame clones and lacks some. This table holds about 510,000 clones, around 79% found once. Sequencing was performed on PBMCs. These TCRs come from a middle-aged woman in good health. Some clones in this sample may be carry-over from other donors' samples. The CDR3 runs from the conserved cysteine through the conserved F or W. A D gene is named only where the DNA matches it firmly. Some rows have no size entry. The others give once, few or many, or a class for an expanded clone.

d_call | clone_size | j_call | v_call | cdr3_aa | cdr3_nt
. | few | TRBJ1-4 | TRBV7-2 | CASSFGFNEKLFF | TGTGCCAGCAGCTTTGGGTTTAATGAAAAACTGTTTTTT
TRBD2 | . | TRBJ2-3 | TRBV4-3 | CASSQDGLAGPGLGDTQYF | TGCGCCAGCAGCCAAGATGGGCTAGCGGGACCGGGCCTTGGGGATACGCAGTATTTT
. | once | TRBJ1-1 | TRBV28 | CASSSSTTGEAFF | .
. | once | TRBJ1-5 | TRBV6-6 | CASSYSMSNQPQHF | TGTGCCAGCAGTTACTCGATGAGCAATCAGCCCCAGCATTTT
TRBD1 | . | TRBJ2-1 | TRBV2 | CASRGDSSYNEQFF | TGTGCCAGCAGGGGGGACAGCTCCTACAATGAGCAGTTCTTC
TRBD2 | . | TRBJ2-1 | TRBV4-1 | CASSQDPAGGPRNEQFF | TGCGCCAGCAGCCAAGATCCAGCGGGAGGGCCTAGGAATGAGCAGTTCTTC
. | . | TRBJ2-7 | TRBV5-4 | CASSPNAGTHTYEQYF | TGTGCCAGCAGCCCAAATGCCGGGACACACACCTACGAGCAGTACTTC
TRBD1 | . | TRBJ1-5 | TRBV7-6 | CASSIRQGGDQPQHF | TGTGCCAGCAGCATCCGACAGGGAGGAGATCAGCCCCAGCATTTT
. | many | TRBJ2-5 | TRBV5-6 | CASSFRLGPWETQYF | TGTGCCAGCAGCTTCAGACTAGGGCCCTGGGAGACCCAGTACTTC
TRBD1 | . | TRBJ2-2 | TRBV7-3 | CASSRDSINTGELFF | TGTGCCAGCAGCCGGGACAGCATTAATACCGGGGAGCTGTTTTTT
. | . | TRBJ1-1 | TRBV30 | CAWSVLGVEAFF | TGTGCCTGGAGTGTACTGGGGGTTGAAGCTTTCTTT
TRBD1 | . | TRBJ2-5 | TRBV7-2 | CASSQQGLGETQYF | TGTGCCAGCAGCCAACAGGGGCTAGGGGAGACCCAGTACTTC
TRBD1 | . | TRBJ2-1 | TRBV18 | CASSRQGIETYNEQFF | TGTGCCAGCTCCCGACAGGGGATAGAAACCTACAATGAGCAGTTCTTC
. | . | TRBJ2-3 | TRBV5-4 | CASSWAGTADTQYF | TGTGCCAGCAGCTGGGCAGGGACGGCAGATACGCAGTATTTT
. | . | TRBJ1-1 | TRBV6-5 | CASSYAHGRGNTEAFF | TGTGCCAGCAGTTACGCGCACGGAAGAGGGAACACTGAAGCTTTCTTT
. | many | TRBJ1-1 | TRBV6-6 | CASSHMNTEAFF | TGTGCCAGCAGTCACATGAACACTGAAGCTTTCTTT
. | many | TRBJ1-1 | TRBV7-8 | CASSLLGGITEAFF | TGTGCCAGCAGCTTACTGGGAGGGATCACTGAAGCTTTCTTT
. | . | TRBJ1-6 | TRBV7-9 | CASSSPPGAGNSYNSPLHF | TGTGCCAGCAGCTCCCCACCCGGTGCGGGAAACTCCTATAATTCACCCCTCCACTTT
TRBD1 | . | TRBJ2-7 | TRBV2 | CASSGQGNEQYF | TGTGCCAGCAGTGGACAGGGGAACGAGCAGTACTTC
. | . | TRBJ1-1 | TRBV11-2 | CASSLGPRGTEAFF | TGTGCCAGCAGCTTAGGACCTCGGGGCACTGAAGCTTTCTTT
TRBD1 | . | TRBJ2-7 | TRBV12-5 | CASGTGQGASYEQYF | TGTGCTAGTGGTACAGGACAGGGAGCCTCCTACGAGCAGTACTTC
TRBD2 | . | TRBJ2-7 | TRBV30 | CAWSVRLAEVYEQYF | TGTGCCTGGAGTGTACGGCTAGCGGAGGTCTACGAGCAGTACTTC
TRBD2 | once | TRBJ2-1 | TRBV11-1 | CASSLVPSGSEQFF | TGTGCCAGCAGCTTAGTTCCTAGCGGGAGTGAGCAGTTCTTC
TRBD1 | . | TRBJ1-4 | TRBV19 | CASSTETGREKLFF | TGTGCCAGTAGTACGGAGACAGGGCGGGAAAAACTGTTTTTT
. | . | TRBJ2-7 | TRBV30 | CAWSVSLLGTKNYEQYF | TGTGCCTGGAGTGTGAGTCTTCTGGGAACAAAAAATTACGAGCAGTACTTC
. | . | TRBJ2-1 | TRBV9 | CASSPGPGGDEQFF | TGTGCCAGCAGCCCGGGACCCGGCGGAGATGAGCAGTTCTTC
. | . | TRBJ2-7 | TRBV5-1 | CASSSSGTRYEQYF | TGCGCCAGCAGCTCCTCCGGGACAAGATACGAGCAGTACTTC
TRBD1 | many | TRBJ2-7 | TRBV2 | CASSAQGISLHRSYEQYF | TGTGCCAGCAGCGCACAGGGGATCAGTTTGCACCGCTCCTACGAGCAGTACTTC
TRBD1 | . | TRBJ2-7 | TRBV6-5 | CASSWDRGSSYEQYF | TGTGCCAGCAGTTGGGACAGGGGAAGCTCCTACGAGCAGTACTTC
TRBD2 | . | TRBJ2-1 | TRBV6-1 | CASSEVALGSGRLGRNEQFF | TGTGCCAGCAGTGAAGTAGCCTTGGGTAGCGGGAGATTAGGGCGCAATGAGCAGTTCTTC
. | . | TRBJ1-5 | TRBV30 | CAWSVRGLFNQPQHF | TGTGCCTGGAGTGTACGGGGACTCTTCAATCAGCCCCAGCATTTT
. | . | TRBJ2-5 | TRBV9 | CASSVDQGETQYF | TGTGCCAGCAGCGTAGACCAGGGAGAGACCCAGTACTTC
. | . | TRBJ2-3 | TRBV19 | CASSMATTDTQYF | TGTGCCAGTAGTATGGCTACCACAGATACGCAGTATTTT
. | . | TRBJ2-4 | TRBV5-1 | CASSLDKAKNIQYF | TGCGCCAGCAGCTTGGATAAAGCCAAAAACATTCAGTACTTC
. | once | TRBJ1-1 | TRBV5-5 | CASSRGTRNTEAFF | TGTGCCAGCAGCCGCGGGACAAGGAACACTGAAGCTTTCTTT
. | . | TRBJ1-5 | TRBV28 | CASSLLNQPQHF | TGTGCCAGCAGTTTGCTCAATCAGCCCCAGCATTTT
. | . | TRBJ1-5 | TRBV19 | CASSDPIGRSNQPQHF | TGTGCCAGTAGTGACCCCATTGGCCGAAGCAATCAGCCCCAGCATTTT
TRBD1 | . | TRBJ2-1 | TRBV7-3 | CASSLRPGGVNNEQFF | TGTGCCAGCAGCTTACGACCAGGGGGCGTCAACAATGAGCAGTTCTTC
. | few | TRBJ2-3 | TRBV30 | CACPRGDTQYF | TGTGCCTGTCCTAGAGGGGATACGCAGTATTTT